These 20 T cell receptor beta chains came from one sample sequenced in a study of CD8 T cells in ankylosing spondylitis. Their recognized antigens are unknown. Findings of the study overall: One TCR beta motif, made up of roughly eight highly homologous variants, appeared characteristic of ankylosing spondylitis blood.

TCRdb independently ran MiXCR on the 5' RACE reads; one entry per CDR3 protein. Of 750,000 to 850,000 distinct CDR3 sequences listed, about 10% are singletons. The source material was blood, either unsorted or a sorted T cell fraction (not recorded which). The receptors were sampled from a male donor with ankylosing spondylitis.

The table lists this clonotype with many counts. The chain has TRBV20-1 and TRBJ1-3; D is uncertain. Per germline, CDR1 DFQATT and CDR2 SNEGSKA (reference sequence). The CDR3 contains 13 residues. V dropped 6 bases and J dropped 0 bases, with 9 bases sitting between them. The CDR3 region is CSASWSSGNTIYF. For the CDR3, the DNA is TGCAGTGCCTCTTGGTCCTCTGGAAACACCATATATTTT.

The CDR3 DNA sequence: TGCAGCGTTGAGAGTTTGAGCACAGATACGCAGTATTTT. Translating gives CSVESLSTDTQYF. V and J are TRBV29-1 and TRBJ2-3; D is unresolved. V was shortened by 3 bases and J by 0 bases, with 7 bases between the two germline ends. The germline gives CDR1 SQVTM, CDR2 ANQGSEA. This CDR3 is built from 13 residues.

This clonotype was observed a few times. The chain carries TRBV20-1 and TRBJ1-1; D uncertain. Germline values: CDR1 DFQATT, CDR2 SNEGSKA (reference sequence). This CDR3 is built from 16 residues. Trimming removed 0 bases at V and 13 bases at J, with 27 bases between. CDR3 residues: CSARDYRAPNVGPGFF. The CDR3 DNA reads as TGCAGTGCTAGAGATTATAGAGCCCCCAACGTCGGACCCGGTTTCTTT.

This clonotype was recorded a few times. The genes are TRBV20-1 and TRBJ1-6; no definite D call. Germline CDR1 DFQATT, CDR2 SNEGSKA (reference sequence). V lost 0 bases, J lost 9 bases, and 12 bases lay in between. The CDR3 is 14 residues long. The chain's CDR3 is CSARDGPWSSPLHF. The CDR3 DNA follows: TGCAGTGCTAGAGATGGCCCCTGGAGTTCACCCCTCCACTTT.

The V and J genes are TRBV15 and TRBJ2-5, with 9 bases lining up with TRBD2. Looked up from germline, CDR1 is LNHNV and CDR2 is YYDKDF (reference sequence). The junction had 7 bases not matched to a gene; V was cut back by 0 bases and J by 5 bases. This CDR3 is 16 amino acids long. The CDR3 DNA follows: TGTGCCACCAGCAGAGATGTTAGCGGGAGTTATGAGACCCAGTACTTC. Amino acid sequence: CATSRDVSGSYETQYF.

The chain recombines TRBV7-8 with TRBJ1-1; no clear D. The CDR3 has 14 amino acids. Germline V gene sequence: CDR1 SGHVS, CDR2 FQNEAQ. Trimming shortened V by 4 bases and J by 3 bases, and 12 bases separated the two germline ends. The CDR3 DNA is TGTGCCAGCAGCTCCGGCGGGGTATACACTGAAGCTTTCTTT. It codes for CASSSGGVYTEAFF.

This chain joins TRBV7-2 and TRBJ2-3; tentative D call: TRBD2 (6 bases). In germline, CDR1 is SGHTA, CDR2 FQGNSA. This CDR3 is built from 14 residues. With 4 bases removed from V and 2 bases from J, the gap between germline ends came to 10 bases. This CDR3 is CASSSWDFTDTQYF. The CDR3 DNA sequence: TGTGCCAGCAGCTCCTGGGACTTCACAGATACGCAGTATTTT.

Many counts were recorded for this clonotype. The V gene is TRBV29-1, the J gene TRBJ1-2; tentatively, D is TRBD1 (5 bases). In germline, CDR1 is SQVTM, CDR2 ANQGSEA. This CDR3 has 13 residues. V dropped 4 bases and J dropped 3 bases, with 12 bases sitting between them. CDR3 amino acids: CSVAGRAYYGYTF. The CDR3 coding sequence is TGCAGCGTTGCGGGCAGGGCCTACTATGGCTACACCTTC.

The sample holds many counts of this clonotype. J is TRBJ2-1 and V is TRBV7-3; D ambiguous. The ends were cut back, 5 bases at V and 5 bases at J, with 10 bases in the middle. The CDR3 is made up of 13 amino acids. From germline, CDR1 is SGHTA and CDR2 FQGTGA. CDR3 loop: CASSPGRDNEQFF. The CDR3, as DNA: TGTGCCAGCAGCCCAGGCCGGGACAATGAGCAGTTCTTC.

This clonotype was seen ten or more times. The chain joins TRBV12-3 or TRBV12-4 to TRBJ1-2; TRBD1 matches at 8 bases. This CDR3 has 16 residues. Germline trimming cut 6 bases from V and 7 bases from J; bases unmatched to any gene: 16. CDR3 DNA: TGTGCCAGCAGCCCGAGTGGACAGGGCGGGTTTGTTGGCTACACCTTC. It yields the protein CASSPSGQGGFVGYTF.

This clonotype showed up many times. The chain joins TRBV9 to TRBJ2-5; D not resolved. Germline V CDR1 and CDR2: SGDLS, YYNGEE. V lost 0 bases and J lost 2, with 11 bases in between. The CDR3 covers 15 residues. The CDR3 here is CASSVGPTPQETQYF. The CDR3 region has the DNA TGTGCCAGCAGCGTAGGTCCGACACCACAAGAGACCCAGTACTTC.

This clonotype occurred many times. The CDR3 bases are TGCAGTGCTATCAGGGATGTTAATCAGCCCCAGCATTTT. Translation gives CSAIRDVNQPQHF. The chain recombines TRBV20-1 with TRBJ1-5; TRBD1 might be the D (5 bases). Germline V CDR1 and CDR2: DFQATT, SNEGSKA (reference sequence). This CDR3 spans 13 amino acids. V was clipped by 4 bases and J by 4 bases, with 11 bases between them.

This clonotype has ten or more counts. The chain uses TRBV5-1 and TRBJ2-1; D possibly corresponds to TRBD2 (6 bases). The V and J ends lost 5 bases and 1 base respectively, with 16 bases between them. CDR3 length: 16 amino acids. Germline CDR1 and CDR2: SGHRS and YFSETQ. The CDR3 region is CASREPGLPSYNEQFF. The DNA for the CDR3 is TGCGCCAGCAGGGAACCTGGACTACCTTCCTACAATGAGCAGTTCTTC.

In this sample, this clonotype turned up many times. The chain recombines TRBV20-1 with TRBJ1-2; no clear D. The germline V gene has CDR1 DFQATT and CDR2 SNEGSKA (reference sequence). V was clipped by 4 bases and J by 8 bases, with 14 bases between them. CDR3 size: 12 residues. This CDR3 is CSAKAANRGYTF. The CDR3 DNA reads as TGCAGTGCTAAGGCCGCAAACCGGGGCTACACCTTC.

This clonotype was seen repeatedly, ten times or more. The V gene is TRBV29-1, the J gene TRBJ2-5; no firm D call. V gave up 4 bases and J gave up 0 bases, with 3 bases separating them. Germline V gives CDR1 SQVTM, CDR2 ANQGSEA. The CDR3 covers 11 residues. The CDR3 loop reads CSVGDQETQYF. DNA for the CDR3: TGCAGCGTTGGGGACCAAGAGACCCAGTACTTC.

This clonotype was counted between two and nine times. The genes are TRBV20-1 and TRBJ2-1, with 11 bases fitting TRBD1. Trimming at V came to 3 bases and at J to 5 bases, leaving 6 bases not matched to a gene. This CDR3 has 15 amino acids. Germline V gives CDR1 DFQATT, CDR2 SNEGSKA (reference sequence). CDR3 coding DNA: TGCAGTGCTAGCAATGGGGACAGGGGGAACAATGAGCAGTTCTTC. The encoded protein is CSASNGDRGNNEQFF.

This clonotype was counted many times. The chain links TRBV20-1 to TRBJ1-2; D unclear. The V gene lost 3 bases and the J gene lost 8 bases, with 13 bases spanning the gap. The germline V gene has CDR1 DFQATT and CDR2 SNEGSKA (reference sequence). This CDR3 spans 12 amino acids. This chain's CDR3 is CSARKGGEGYTF. In DNA, the CDR3 is TGCAGTGCTAGGAAGGGTGGAGAAGGCTACACCTTC.

This clonotype was found once. The rearrangement joins TRBV12-3 or TRBV12-4 to TRBJ2-7; unclear D gene. The V gene lost 3 bases and the J gene lost 0 bases, with 9 bases spanning the gap. The CDR3 has 14 amino acids. The CDR3 reads CASSFNPSSYEQYF. The CDR3 DNA reads TGTGCCAGCAGTTTTAATCCCAGCTCCTACGAGCAGTACTTC.

This clonotype appeared many times. J is TRBJ1-5 and V is TRBV12-3 or TRBV12-4, with 9 bases lining up with TRBD1. CDR3 length equals 15 residues. J was trimmed by 6 bases and V by 4 bases; bases with no gene match: 7. The CDR3 spells CASSSETGGAQPQHF. In DNA form, the CDR3 reads TGTGCCAGCAGTTCAGAGACAGGGGGAGCTCAGCCCCAGCATTTT.

V usage is TRBV7-2 and J usage is TRBJ2-1; no clear D gene. In germline, CDR1 is SGHTA, CDR2 FQGNSA. The CDR3 is 16 amino acids. Trimming removed 5 bases from V and 8 bases from J, with 22 bases in between. The chain's CDR3 is CASSPRSGTVFYEQFF. The CDR3 DNA follows: TGTGCCAGCAGCCCCCGATCTGGCACTGTATTCTATGAGCAGTTCTTC.